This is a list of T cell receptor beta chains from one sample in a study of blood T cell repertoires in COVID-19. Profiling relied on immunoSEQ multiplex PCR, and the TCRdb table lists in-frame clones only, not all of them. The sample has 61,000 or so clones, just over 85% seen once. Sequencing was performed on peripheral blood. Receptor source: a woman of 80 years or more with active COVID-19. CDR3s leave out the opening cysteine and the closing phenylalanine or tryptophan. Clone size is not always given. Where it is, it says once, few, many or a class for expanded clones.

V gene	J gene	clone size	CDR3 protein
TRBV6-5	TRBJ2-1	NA	ASSRSGVTYNEQF
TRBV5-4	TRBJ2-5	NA	ASSYGDWDQETQY
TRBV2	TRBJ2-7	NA	ASSEGGSDSYEQY
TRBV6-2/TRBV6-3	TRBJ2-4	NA	ASSYTKRNLAKNIQY
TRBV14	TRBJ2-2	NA	ASSQESVGELF
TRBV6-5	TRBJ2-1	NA	ASSGLAGGGEQF
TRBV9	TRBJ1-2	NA	ASSSYGGYT
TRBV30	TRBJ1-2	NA	AWSVHIVNGYT
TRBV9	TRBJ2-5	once	ASSGARGGGETQY
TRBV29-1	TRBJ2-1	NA	SVAGIGDSSYNEQF
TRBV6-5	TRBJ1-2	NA	ASTQDSHGYT
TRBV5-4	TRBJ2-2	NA	ASSSGLAGLLF
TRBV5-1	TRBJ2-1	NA	ASSLPGLAGGQEQF
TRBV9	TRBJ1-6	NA	ASSDQGNYNSPLH
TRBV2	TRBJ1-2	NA	ASTRKAGGNGYT
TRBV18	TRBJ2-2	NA	ASSPPRGGRTGELF
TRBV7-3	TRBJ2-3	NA	ASSLALAGTDTQY
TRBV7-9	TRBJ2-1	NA	ASSLNSGGYNEQF
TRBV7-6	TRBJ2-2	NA	ASSSWDSRTTVTGELF
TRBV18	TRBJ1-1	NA	ASSPQGGGTEAF
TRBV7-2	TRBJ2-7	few	ASSFSGGAYEQY
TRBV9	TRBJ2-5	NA	ARRAPRSGGAGETQY
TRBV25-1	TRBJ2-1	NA	ASSGAVAGNYNEQF
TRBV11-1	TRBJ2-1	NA	ASSLILRNEQF
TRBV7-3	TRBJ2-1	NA	ASSTGRNEQF
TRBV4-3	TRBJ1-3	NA	ASSQDHQISGNTIY
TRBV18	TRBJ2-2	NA	ASSLRLDTGELF
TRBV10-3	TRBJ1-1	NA	ATNRGQNTEAF
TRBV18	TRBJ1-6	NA	ASSTGVVSSPLH
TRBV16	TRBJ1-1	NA	ASSGPGLTEAF
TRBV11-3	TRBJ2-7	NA	ASSLRPGYEQY
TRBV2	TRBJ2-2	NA	ASRFGRLADNTGELF
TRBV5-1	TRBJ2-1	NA	ASSPLASPPGNEQF
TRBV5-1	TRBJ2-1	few	ASSLAGLAGGNEQF
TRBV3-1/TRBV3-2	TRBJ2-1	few	ASSRLAGAYNEQF